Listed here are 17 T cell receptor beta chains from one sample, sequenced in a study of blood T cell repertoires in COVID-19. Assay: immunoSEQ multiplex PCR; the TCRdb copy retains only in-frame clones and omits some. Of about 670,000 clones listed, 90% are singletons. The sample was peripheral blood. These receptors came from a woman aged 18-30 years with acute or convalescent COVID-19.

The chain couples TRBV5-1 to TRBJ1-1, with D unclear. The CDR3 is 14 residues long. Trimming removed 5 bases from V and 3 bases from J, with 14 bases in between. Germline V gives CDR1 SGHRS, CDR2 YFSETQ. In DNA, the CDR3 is TGCGCCAGCAGTGAAGGGTGGCGGGACACTGAAGCTTTCTTT. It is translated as CASSEGWRDTEAFF.

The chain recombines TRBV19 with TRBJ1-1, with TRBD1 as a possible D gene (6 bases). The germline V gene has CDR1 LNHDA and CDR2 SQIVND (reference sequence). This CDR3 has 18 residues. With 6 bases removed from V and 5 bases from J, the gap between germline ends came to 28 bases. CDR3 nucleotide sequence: TGTGCCAGTAGCCCCTCGGACAGAAATAATCTCGGGTGGACTGAAGCTTTCTTT. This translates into CASSPSDRNNLGWTEAFF.

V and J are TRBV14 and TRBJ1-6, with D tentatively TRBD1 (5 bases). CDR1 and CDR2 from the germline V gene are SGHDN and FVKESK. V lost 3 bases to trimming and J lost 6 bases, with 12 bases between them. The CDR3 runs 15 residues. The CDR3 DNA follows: TGTGCCAGCAGCCATCTCAGGGCCCCTAATTCACCCCTCCACTTT. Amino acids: CASSHLRAPNSPLHF.

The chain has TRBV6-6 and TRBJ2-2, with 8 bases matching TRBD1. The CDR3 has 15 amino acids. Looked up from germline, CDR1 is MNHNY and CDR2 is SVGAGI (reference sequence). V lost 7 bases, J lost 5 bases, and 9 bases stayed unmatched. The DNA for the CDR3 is TGTGCCAGCAACCAAGACAGGGGAGTTACCGGGGAGCTGTTTTTT. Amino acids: CASNQDRGVTGELFF.

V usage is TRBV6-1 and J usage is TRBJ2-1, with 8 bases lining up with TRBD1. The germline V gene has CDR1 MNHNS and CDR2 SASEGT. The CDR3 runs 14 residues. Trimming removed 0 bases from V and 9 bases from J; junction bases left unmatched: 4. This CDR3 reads CASSEATGAGEQFF. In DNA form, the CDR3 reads TGTGCCAGCAGTGAAGCGACAGGGGCCGGTGAGCAGTTCTTC.

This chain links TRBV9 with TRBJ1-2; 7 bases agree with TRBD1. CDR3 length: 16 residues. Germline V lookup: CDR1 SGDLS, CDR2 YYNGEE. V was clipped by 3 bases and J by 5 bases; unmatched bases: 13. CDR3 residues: CASSGEGQGEKYGYTF. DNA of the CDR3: TGTGCCAGCAGCGGCGAAGGGCAGGGGGAGAAGTATGGCTACACCTTC.

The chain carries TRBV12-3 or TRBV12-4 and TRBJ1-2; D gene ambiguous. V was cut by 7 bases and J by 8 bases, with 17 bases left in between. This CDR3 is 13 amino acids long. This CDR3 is CASTPRTGLGYTF. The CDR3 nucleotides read TGTGCCAGCACCCCAAGGACTGGCCTAGGCTACACCTTC.

Here the CDR3 reads CASRRWAGEKLFF. In nucleotides, the CDR3 is TGTGCCAGTAGACGGTGGGCGGGTGAAAAACTGTTTTTT. The rearrangement links TRBV19 to TRBJ1-4, with D unclear. The germline V and J ends were trimmed by 6 bases and 7 bases, with 12 bases remaining between them. The germline CDR1 and CDR2 sequences are LNHDA and SQIVND (reference sequence). The CDR3 loop spans 13 amino acids.

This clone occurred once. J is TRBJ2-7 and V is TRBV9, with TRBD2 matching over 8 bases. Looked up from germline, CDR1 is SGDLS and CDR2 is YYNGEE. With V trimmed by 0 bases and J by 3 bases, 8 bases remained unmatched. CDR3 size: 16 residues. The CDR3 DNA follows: TGTGCCAGCAGCGTAGGGGGGACTAGATTACGCTACGAGCAGTACTTC. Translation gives CASSVGGTRLRYEQYF.

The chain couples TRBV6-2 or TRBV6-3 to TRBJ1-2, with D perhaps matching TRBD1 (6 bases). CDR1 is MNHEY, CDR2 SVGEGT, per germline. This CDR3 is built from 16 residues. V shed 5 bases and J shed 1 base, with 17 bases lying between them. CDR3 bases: TGTGCCAGCAGTCCAGGGCCCCAGGGGAATAACTATGGCTACACCTTC. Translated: CASSPGPQGNNYGYTF.

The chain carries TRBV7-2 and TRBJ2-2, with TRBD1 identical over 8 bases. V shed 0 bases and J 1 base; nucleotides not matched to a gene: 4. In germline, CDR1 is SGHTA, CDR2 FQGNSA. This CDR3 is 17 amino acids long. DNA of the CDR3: TGTGCCAGCAGCTTAGCGGCCGGGACAGGGAACACCGGGGAGCTGTTTTTT. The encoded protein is CASSLAAGTGNTGELFF.

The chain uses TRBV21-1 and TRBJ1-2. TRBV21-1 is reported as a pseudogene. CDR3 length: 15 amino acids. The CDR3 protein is CASSKAPGINYGYTF. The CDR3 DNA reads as TGTGCCAGCAGCAAAGCCCCCGGGATTAACTATGGCTACACCTTC.

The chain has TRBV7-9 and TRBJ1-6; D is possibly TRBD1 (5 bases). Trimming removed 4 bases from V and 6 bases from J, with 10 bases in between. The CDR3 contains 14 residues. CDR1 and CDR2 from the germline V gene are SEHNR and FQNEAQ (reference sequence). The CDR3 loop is CASSYKTANSPLHF. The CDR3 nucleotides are TGTGCCAGCAGCTACAAGACAGCTAATTCACCCCTCCACTTT.

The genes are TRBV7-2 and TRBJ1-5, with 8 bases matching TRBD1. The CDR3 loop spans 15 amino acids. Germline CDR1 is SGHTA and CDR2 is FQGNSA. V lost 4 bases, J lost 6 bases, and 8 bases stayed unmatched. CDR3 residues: CASSSVQGVGQPQHF. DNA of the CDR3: TGTGCCAGCAGCTCGGTACAGGGGGTTGGTCAGCCCCAGCATTTT.

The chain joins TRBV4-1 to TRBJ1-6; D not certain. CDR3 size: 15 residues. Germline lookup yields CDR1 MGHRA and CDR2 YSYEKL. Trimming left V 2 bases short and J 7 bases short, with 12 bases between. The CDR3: CASSQFWAANSPLHF. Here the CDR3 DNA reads TGCGCCAGCAGCCAATTTTGGGCCGCCAATTCACCCCTCCACTTT.

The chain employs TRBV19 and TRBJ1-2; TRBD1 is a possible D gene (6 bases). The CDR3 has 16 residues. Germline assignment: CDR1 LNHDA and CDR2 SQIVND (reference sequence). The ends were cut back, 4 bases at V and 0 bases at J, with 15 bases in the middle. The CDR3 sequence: CASSTRDTTANYGYTF. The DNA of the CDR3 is TGTGCCAGTAGTACCCGGGACACCACCGCTAACTATGGCTACACCTTC.

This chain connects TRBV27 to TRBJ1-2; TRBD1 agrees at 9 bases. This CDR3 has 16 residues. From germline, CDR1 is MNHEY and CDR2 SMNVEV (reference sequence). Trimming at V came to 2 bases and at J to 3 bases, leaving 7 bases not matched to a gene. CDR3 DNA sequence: TGTGCCAGCAGTTTAATTGGACAGGGGTCGGACTATGGCTACACCTTC. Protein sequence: CASSLIGQGSDYGYTF.